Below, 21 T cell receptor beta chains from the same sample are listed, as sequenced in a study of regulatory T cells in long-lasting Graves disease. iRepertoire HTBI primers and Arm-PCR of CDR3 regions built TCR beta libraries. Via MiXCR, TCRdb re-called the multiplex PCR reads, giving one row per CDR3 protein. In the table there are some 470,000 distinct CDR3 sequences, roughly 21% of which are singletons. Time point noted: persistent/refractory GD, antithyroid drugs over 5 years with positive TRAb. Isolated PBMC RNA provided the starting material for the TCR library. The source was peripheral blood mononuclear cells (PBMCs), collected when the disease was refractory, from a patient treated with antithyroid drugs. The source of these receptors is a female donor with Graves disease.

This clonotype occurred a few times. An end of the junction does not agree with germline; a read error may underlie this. The CDR3 is CSASGNTYKQYF. For the CDR3, the DNA is TGCAGCGCGTCGGGCAACACCTACAAGCAGTACTTC. The rearrangement joins TRBV20-1 to TRBJ2-7; no reliable D call. The CDR3 has 12 amino acids. CDR1 and CDR2 from the germline V gene are DFQATT and SNEGSKA (reference sequence).

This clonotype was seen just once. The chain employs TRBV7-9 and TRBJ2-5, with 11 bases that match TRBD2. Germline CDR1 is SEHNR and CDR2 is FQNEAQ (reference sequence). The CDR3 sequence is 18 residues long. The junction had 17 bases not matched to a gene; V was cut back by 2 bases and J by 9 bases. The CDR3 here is CASSLSSLAGGTYGAQYF. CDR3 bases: TGTGCCAGCAGCTTATCCTCCCTAGCGGGGGGAACCTATGGGGCCCAGTACTTC.

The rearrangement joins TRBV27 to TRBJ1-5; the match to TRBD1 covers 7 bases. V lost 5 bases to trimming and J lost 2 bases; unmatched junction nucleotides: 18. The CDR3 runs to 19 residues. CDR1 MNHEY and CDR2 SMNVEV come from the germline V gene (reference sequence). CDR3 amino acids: CASSLNYRQGQEGNQPQHF. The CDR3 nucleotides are TGTGCCAGCAGTCTCAACTACCGACAGGGCCAAGAGGGCAATCAGCCCCAGCATTTT.

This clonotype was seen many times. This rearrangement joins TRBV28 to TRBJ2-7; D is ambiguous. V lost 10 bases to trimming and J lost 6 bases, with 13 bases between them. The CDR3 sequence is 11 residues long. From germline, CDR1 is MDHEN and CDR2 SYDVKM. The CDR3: CATSASGEQYF. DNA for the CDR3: TGTGCCACCAGCGCGTCTGGCGAGCAGTACTTC.

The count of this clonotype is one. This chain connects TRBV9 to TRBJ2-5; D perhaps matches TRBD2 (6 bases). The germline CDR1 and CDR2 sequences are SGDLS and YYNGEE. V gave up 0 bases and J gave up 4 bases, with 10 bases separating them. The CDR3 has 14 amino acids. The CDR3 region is CASSVVGAGETQYF. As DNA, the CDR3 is TGTGCCAGCAGCGTAGTTGGAGCGGGAGAGACCCAGTACTTC.

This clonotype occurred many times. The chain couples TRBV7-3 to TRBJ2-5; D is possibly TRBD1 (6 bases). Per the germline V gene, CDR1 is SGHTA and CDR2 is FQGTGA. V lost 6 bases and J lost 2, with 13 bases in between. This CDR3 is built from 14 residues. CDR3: CASSQTGGQETQYF. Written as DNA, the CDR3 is TGTGCCAGCAGTCAGACAGGCGGGCAAGAGACCCAGTACTTC.

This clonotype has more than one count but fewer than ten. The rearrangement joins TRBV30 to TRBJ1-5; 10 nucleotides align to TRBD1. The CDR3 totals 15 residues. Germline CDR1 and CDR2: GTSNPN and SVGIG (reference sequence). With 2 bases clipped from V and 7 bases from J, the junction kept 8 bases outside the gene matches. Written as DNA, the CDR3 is TGTGCCTGGAGTCCCAGACAGGGGGCGAAACAGCCCCAGCATTTT. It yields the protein CAWSPRQGAKQPQHF.

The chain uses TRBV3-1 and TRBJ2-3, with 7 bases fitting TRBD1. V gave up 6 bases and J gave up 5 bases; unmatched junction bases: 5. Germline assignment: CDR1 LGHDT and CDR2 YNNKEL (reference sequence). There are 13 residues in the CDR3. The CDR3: CASSHSGGDTQYF. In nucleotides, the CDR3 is TGTGCCAGCAGTCATTCAGGGGGAGATACGCAGTATTTT.

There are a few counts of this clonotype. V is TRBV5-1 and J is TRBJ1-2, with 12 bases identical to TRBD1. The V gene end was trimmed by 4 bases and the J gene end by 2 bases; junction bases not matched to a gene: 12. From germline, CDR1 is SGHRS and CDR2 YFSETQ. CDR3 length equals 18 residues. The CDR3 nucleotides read TGCGCCAGCAGCCCGGGACAGGGGGCCGGACTTGCAAACTATGGCTACACCTTC. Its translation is CASSPGQGAGLANYGYTF.

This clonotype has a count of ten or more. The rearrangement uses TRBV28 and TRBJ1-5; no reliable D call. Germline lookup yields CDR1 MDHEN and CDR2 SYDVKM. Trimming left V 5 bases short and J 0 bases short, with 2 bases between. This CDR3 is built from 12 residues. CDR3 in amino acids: CASSDSNQPQHF. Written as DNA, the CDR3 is TGTGCCAGCAGTGATAGCAATCAGCCCCAGCATTTT. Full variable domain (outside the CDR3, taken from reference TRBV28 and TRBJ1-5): DVKVTQSSRYLVKRTGEKVFLECVQDMDHENMFWYRQDPGLGLRLIYFSYDVKMKEKGDIPEGYSVSREKKERFSLILESASTNQTSMYLCASSDSNQPQHFGDGTRLSIL.

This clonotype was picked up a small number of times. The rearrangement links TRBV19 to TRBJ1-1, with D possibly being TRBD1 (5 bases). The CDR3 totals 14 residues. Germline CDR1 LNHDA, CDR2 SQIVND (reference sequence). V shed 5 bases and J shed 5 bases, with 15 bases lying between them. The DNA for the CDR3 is TGTGCCAGTAGTTCAGAGACAGTGCGGACTGAAGCTTTCTTT. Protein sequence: CASSSETVRTEAFF.

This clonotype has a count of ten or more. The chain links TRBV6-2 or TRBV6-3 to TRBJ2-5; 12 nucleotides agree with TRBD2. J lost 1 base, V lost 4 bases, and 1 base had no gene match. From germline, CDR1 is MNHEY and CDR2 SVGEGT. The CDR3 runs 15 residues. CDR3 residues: CASSSLAGGQETQYF. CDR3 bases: TGTGCCAGCAGTTCACTAGCGGGGGGCCAAGAGACCCAGTACTTC.

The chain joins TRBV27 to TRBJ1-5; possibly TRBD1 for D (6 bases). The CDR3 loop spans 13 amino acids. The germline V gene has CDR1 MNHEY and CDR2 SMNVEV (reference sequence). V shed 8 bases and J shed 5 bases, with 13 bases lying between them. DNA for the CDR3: TGTGCCAGCTCTACAGGGAGTTATCAGCCCCAGCATTTT. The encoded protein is CASSTGSYQPQHF.

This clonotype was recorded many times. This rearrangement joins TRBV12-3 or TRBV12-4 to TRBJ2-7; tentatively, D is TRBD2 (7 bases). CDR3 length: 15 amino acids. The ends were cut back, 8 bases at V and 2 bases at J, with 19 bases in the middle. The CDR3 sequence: CASGGAVYRPYEQYF. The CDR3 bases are TGTGCCAGCGGGGGGGCTGTCTACAGGCCCTACGAGCAGTACTTC.

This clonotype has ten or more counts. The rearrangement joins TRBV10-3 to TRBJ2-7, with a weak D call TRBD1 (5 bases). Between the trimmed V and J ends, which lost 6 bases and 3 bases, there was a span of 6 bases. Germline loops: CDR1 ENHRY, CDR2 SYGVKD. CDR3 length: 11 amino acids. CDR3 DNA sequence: TGTGCCATCAGCCAGGGCTACGAGCAGTACTTC. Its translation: CAISQGYEQYF.

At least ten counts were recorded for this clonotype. CDR3 DNA sequence: TGTGCCAGTAGTGGGATACAGCTAAACTATGGCTACACCTTC. Its translation: CASSGIQLNYGYTF. The V call is TRBV19, the J call TRBJ1-2; D gene ambiguous. This CDR3 region has 14 residues. V was pared by 5 bases and J by 2 bases, with 12 bases between. In germline, CDR1 is LNHDA, CDR2 SQIVND (reference sequence).

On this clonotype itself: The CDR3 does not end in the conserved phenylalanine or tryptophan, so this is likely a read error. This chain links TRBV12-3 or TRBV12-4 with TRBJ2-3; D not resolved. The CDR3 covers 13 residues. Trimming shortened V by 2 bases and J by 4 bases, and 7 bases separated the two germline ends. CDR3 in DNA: TGTGCCAGCAGTTTATTTCGCCCAGATACGCAGTATTCT. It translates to CASSLFRPDTQYS.

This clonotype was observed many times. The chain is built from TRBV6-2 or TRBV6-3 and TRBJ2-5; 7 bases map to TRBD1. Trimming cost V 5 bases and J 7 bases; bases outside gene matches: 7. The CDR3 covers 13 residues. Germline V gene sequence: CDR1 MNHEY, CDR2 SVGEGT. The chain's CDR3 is CASSGQGVLTQYF. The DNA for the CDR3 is TGTGCCAGCAGTGGGCAGGGGGTGTTGACCCAGTACTTC.

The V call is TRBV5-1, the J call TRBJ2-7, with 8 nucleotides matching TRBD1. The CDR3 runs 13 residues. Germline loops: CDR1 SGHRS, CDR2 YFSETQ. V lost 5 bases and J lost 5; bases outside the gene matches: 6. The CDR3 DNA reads TGCGCCAGCAGACGGACAGGGAAGAACGAGCAGTACTTC. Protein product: CASRRTGKNEQYF.

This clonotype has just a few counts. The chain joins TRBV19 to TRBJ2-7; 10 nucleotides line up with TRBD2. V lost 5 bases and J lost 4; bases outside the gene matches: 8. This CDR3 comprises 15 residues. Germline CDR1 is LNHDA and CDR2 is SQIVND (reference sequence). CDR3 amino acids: CASSVLAGGAYEQYF. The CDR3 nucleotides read TGTGCCAGTAGTGTATTAGCGGGGGGCGCTTACGAGCAGTACTTC.

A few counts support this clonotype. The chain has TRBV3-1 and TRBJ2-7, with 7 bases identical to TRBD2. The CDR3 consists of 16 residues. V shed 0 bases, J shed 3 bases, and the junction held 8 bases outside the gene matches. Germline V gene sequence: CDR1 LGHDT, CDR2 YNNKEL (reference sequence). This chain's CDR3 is CASSQDLASGYYEQYF. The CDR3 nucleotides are TGTGCCAGCAGCCAAGATCTGGCTAGCGGTTACTACGAGCAGTACTTC.